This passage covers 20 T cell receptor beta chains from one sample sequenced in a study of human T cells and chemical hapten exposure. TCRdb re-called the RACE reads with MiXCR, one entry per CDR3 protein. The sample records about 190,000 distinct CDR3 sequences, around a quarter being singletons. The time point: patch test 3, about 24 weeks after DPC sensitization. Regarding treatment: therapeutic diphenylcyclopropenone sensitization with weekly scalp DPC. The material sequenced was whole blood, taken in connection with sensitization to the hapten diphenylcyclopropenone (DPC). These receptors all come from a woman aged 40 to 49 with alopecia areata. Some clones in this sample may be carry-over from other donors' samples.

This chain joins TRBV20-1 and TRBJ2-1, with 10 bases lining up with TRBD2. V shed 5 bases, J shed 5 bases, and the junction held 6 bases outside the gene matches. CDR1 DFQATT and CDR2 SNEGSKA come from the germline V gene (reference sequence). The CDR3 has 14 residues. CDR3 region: CSAWSGRADNEQFF. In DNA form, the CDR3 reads TGCAGTGCTTGGAGCGGGAGGGCCGACAATGAGCAGTTCTTC.

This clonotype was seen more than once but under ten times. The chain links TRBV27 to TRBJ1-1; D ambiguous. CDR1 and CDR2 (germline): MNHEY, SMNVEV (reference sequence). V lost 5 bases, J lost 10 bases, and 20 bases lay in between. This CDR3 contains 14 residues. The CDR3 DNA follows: TGTGCCAGCAGTAGAATGGCTGGGCTATCGAGAGCTTTCTTT. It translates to CASSRMAGLSRAFF.

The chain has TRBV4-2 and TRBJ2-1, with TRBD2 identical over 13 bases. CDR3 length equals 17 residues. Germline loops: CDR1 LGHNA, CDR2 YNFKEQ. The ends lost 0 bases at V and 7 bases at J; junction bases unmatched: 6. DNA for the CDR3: TGTGCCAGCAGCCAAGACGGAGGGACTAGCGGGACGAATGAGCAGTTCTTC. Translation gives CASSQDGGTSGTNEQFF.

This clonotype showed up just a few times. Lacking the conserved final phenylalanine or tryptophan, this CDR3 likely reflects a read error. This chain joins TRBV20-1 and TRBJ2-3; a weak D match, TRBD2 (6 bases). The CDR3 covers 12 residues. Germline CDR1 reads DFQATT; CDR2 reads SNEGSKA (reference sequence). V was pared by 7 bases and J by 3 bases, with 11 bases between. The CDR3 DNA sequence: TGCAGTGTGCACCGGGAGACAGATACGCAGTATTGT. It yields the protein CSVHRETDTQYC.

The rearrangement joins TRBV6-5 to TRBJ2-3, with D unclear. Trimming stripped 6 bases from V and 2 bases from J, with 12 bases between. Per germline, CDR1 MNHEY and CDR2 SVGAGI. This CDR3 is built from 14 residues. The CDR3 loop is CASSLQSFTDTQYF. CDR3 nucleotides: TGTGCCAGCAGCCTGCAAAGCTTCACAGATACGCAGTATTTT.

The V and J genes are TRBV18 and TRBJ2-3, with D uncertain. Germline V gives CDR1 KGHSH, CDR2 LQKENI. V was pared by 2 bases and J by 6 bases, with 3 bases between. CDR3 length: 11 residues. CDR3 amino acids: CASSPWDTQYF. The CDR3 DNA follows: TGTGCCAGCTCACCATGGGATACGCAGTATTTT.

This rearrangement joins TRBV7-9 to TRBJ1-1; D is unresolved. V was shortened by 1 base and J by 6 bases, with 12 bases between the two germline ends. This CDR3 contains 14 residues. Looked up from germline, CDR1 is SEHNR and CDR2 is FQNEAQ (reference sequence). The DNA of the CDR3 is TGTGCCAGCAGCTTAGAGCCGGGCGGGTCTGAAGCTTTCTTT. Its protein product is CASSLEPGGSEAFF.

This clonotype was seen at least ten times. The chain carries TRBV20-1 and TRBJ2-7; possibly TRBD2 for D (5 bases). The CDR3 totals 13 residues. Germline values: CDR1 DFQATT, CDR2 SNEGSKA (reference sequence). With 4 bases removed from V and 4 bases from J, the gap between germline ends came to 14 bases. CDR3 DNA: TGCAGTGCTAATGAGACCCCGGGGTACGAGCAGTACTTC. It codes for CSANETPGYEQYF.

This CDR3 reads CASSDGPTWTVNQPQHF. CDR3 DNA sequence: TGTGCCAGCAGTGACGGGCCGACTTGGACAGTCAATCAGCCCCAGCATTTT. V gene TRBV2 combines with J gene TRBJ1-5; D possibly corresponds to TRBD1 (6 bases). V dropped 3 bases and J dropped 3 bases, with 18 bases sitting between them. Per germline, CDR1 SNHLY and CDR2 FYNNEI. This CDR3 contains 17 residues.

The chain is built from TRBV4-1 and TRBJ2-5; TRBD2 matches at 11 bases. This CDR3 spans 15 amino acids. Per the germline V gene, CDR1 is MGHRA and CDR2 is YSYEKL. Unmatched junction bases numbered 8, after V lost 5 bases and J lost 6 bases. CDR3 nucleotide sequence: TGCGCCAGCAGCAAGGGGACTAGCGGCGAGAAGACCCAGTACTTC. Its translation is CASSKGTSGEKTQYF.

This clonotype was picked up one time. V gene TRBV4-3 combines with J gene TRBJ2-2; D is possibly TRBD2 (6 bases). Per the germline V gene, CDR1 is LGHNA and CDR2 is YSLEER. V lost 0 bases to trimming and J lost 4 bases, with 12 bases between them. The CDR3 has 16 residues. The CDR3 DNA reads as TGCGCCAGCAGCCAAGACAAGGGAGGACGCACCGGGGAGCTGTTTTTT. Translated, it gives CASSQDKGGRTGELFF.

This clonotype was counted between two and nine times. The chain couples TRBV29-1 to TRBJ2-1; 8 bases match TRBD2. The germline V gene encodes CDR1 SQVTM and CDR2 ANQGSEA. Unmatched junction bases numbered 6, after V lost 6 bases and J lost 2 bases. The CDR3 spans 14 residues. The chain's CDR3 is CSVRGRGAYNEQFF. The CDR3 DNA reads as TGCAGCGTCCGAGGGCGGGGGGCCTACAATGAGCAGTTCTTC.

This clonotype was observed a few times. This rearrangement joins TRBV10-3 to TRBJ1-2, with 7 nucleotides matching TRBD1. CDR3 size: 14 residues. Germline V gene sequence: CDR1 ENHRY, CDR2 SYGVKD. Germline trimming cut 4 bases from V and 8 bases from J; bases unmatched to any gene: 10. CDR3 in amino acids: CAISGERTGFGYTF. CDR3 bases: TGTGCCATCAGTGGGGAACGGACAGGATTCGGCTACACCTTC.

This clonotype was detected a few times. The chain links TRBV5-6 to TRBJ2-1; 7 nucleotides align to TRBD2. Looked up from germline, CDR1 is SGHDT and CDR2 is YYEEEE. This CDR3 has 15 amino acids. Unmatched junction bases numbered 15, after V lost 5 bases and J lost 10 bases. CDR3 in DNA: TGTGCCAGCAGGGAAAGGCTAGCGGTTGGAGAAGAGCAGTTCTTC. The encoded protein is CASRERLAVGEEQFF.

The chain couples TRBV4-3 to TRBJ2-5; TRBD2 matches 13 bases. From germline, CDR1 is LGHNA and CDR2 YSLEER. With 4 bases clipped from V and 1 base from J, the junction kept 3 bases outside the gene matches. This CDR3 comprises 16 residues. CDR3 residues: CASSRGLAGAQETQYF. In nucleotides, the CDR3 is TGCGCCAGCAGCCGCGGACTAGCGGGAGCCCAAGAGACCCAGTACTTC.

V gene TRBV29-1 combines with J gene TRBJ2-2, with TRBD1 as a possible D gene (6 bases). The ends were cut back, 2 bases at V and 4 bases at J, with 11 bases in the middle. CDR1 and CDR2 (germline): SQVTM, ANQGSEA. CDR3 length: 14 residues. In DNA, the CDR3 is TGCAGCGTTGAAAGGGGGTCGGGCACCGGGGAGCTGTTTTTT. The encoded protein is CSVERGSGTGELFF.

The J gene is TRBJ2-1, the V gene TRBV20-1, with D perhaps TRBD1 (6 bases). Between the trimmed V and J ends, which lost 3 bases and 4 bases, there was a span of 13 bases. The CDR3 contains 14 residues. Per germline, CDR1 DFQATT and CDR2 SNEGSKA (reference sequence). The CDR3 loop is CSARSNRVYNEQFF. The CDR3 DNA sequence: TGCAGTGCTAGGTCGAACAGGGTTTACAATGAGCAGTTCTTC.

This chain's CDR3 is CASTAGTGNTGELFF. The CDR3 DNA follows: TGTGCCAGCACCGCCGGGACAGGGAACACCGGGGAGCTGTTTTTT. The V and J genes are TRBV12-3 or TRBV12-4 and TRBJ2-2; 8 nucleotides line up with TRBD1. The CDR3 is 15 amino acids. The J segment lost 1 base and the V segment lost 7 bases, leaving 5 bases of the junction unmatched.

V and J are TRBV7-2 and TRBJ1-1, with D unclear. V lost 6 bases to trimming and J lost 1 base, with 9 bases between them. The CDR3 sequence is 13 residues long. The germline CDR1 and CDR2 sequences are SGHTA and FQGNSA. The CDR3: CASRLDANTEAFF. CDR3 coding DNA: TGTGCCAGCAGACTGGACGCGAACACTGAAGCTTTCTTT.

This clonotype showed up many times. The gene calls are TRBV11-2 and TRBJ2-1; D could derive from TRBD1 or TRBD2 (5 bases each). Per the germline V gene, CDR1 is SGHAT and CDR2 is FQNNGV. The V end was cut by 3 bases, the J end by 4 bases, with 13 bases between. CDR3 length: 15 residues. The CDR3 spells CASSFGDRQYNEQFF. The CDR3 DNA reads TGTGCCAGCAGCTTCGGGGATAGACAGTACAATGAGCAGTTCTTC.